A single sample gave rise to the 9 T cell receptor beta chains below, sequenced in a study of PD-1 blockade in classical Hodgkin lymphoma. Each and every patient relapsed after autologous stem cell transplantation, and patients got differing brentuximab vedotin exposure. Through magnetic negative selection, CD8+ T cells were separated from PBMCs that had been thawed. Clones were read by immunoSEQ multiplex PCR, and TCRdb kept only the in-frame ones, dropping some. Found here are about 27,000 clones, about 90% of them singletons; the top ten hold 6.5% to 7.5%. Source: CD8+ T cells from blood, taken at baseline. Receptors were obtained from a human donor with classical Hodgkin lymphoma.

This rearrangement joins TRBV30 to TRBJ2-7; TRBD1 or TRBD2 may be the D gene (5 bases each). V was shortened by 5 bases and J by 2 bases, with 31 bases between the two germline ends. The CDR3 extends over 19 amino acids. CDR1 GTSNPN and CDR2 SVGIG come from the germline V gene (reference sequence). This CDR3 is CAWARVAGLSGLVTYEQYF. CDR3 sequence (DNA): TGTGCCTGGGCGAGGGTGGCAGGGCTGAGCGGATTGGTGACCTACGAGCAGTACTTC.

V is TRBV30 and J is TRBJ2-7; tentative D call: TRBD2 (6 bases). The CDR3 length is 14 residues. Per germline, CDR1 GTSNPN and CDR2 SVGIG (reference sequence). Trimming pared 8 bases from V and 0 bases from J, leaving 17 bases between. This chain's CDR3 is CALNAAGSSYEQYF. For the CDR3, the DNA is TGTGCCCTAAATGCTGCGGGGAGCTCCTACGAGCAGTACTTC.

This clone is a singleton in its sample. The chain joins TRBV7-4 to TRBJ2-7, with 11 bases lining up with TRBD2. The V gene end was trimmed by 4 bases and the J gene end by 0 bases; junction bases not matched to a gene: 2. This CDR3 contains 15 residues. The germline CDR1 and CDR2 sequences are SGHVT and SQSDAQ. The DNA of the CDR3 is TGTGCCAGCAGCTCGACTAGCGGGACCTCCTACGAGCAGTACTTC. Its translation is CASSSTSGTSYEQYF.

V gene TRBV5-1 combines with J gene TRBJ2-1, with D uncertain. The CDR3 sequence is 13 residues long. The ends were cut back, 4 bases at V and 8 bases at J, with 13 bases in the middle. Germline values: CDR1 SGHRS, CDR2 YFSETQ. CDR3 in amino acids: CASSMTEVHEQFF. DNA for the CDR3: TGCGCCAGCAGCATGACTGAGGTCCATGAGCAGTTCTTC.

The chain links TRBV7-9 to TRBJ1-1; D ambiguous. The CDR3 consists of 13 residues. V lost 0 bases to trimming and J lost 3 bases, with 5 bases between them. Germline V gene data show CDR1 as SEHNR and CDR2 as FQNEAQ (reference sequence). The CDR3 bases are TGTGCCAGCAGCTTAGCCGGGGACACTGAAGCTTTCTTT. This codes for CASSLAGDTEAFF.

This chain links TRBV27 with TRBJ2-1; TRBD2 matches at 8 bases. The V segment lost 10 bases and the J segment 0 bases; nucleotides outside the gene matches: 8. Germline CDR1 and CDR2: MNHEY and SMNVEV (reference sequence). The CDR3 runs 15 residues. The CDR3, as DNA: TGTGCCACCACTCTAGCGGGTAGCTCCTACAATGAGCAGTTCTTC. Amino acids: CATTLAGSSYNEQFF.

The chain recombines TRBV7-9 with TRBJ2-7; perhaps TRBD1 as D (5 bases). Trimming removed 5 bases at V and 3 bases at J, with 11 bases between. Per the germline V gene, CDR1 is SEHNR and CDR2 is FQNEAQ (reference sequence). This CDR3 is built from 13 residues. The CDR3 region is CASSPATDYEQYF. The CDR3 coding sequence is TGTGCCAGCAGCCCAGCGACAGACTACGAGCAGTACTTC.

The chain has TRBV2 and TRBJ2-5, with 7 bases identical to TRBD2. The germline CDR1 and CDR2 sequences are SNHLY and FYNNEI. The CDR3 contains 17 residues. The V gene end was trimmed by 2 bases and the J gene end by 2 bases; junction bases not matched to a gene: 11. CDR3: CASSENWGGRRQETQYF. CDR3 nucleotides: TGTGCCAGCAGTGAAAATTGGGGAGGGAGGCGGCAAGAGACCCAGTACTTC. Based on the CDR3 plus reference TRBV2 and TRBJ2-5, the full variable domain is EPEVTQTPSHQVTQMGQEVILRCVPISNHLYFYWYRQILGQKVEFLVSFYNNEISEKSEIFDDQFSVERPDGSNFTLKIRSTKLEDSAMYFCASSENWGGRRQETQYFGPGTRLLVL.

The chain is built from TRBV9 and TRBJ2-2; D is tentatively TRBD1 or TRBD2 (6 bases each). The CDR3 runs to 17 residues. Trimming removed 0 bases at V and 5 bases at J, with 17 bases between. CDR1 and CDR2 (germline): SGDLS, YYNGEE. CDR3 sequence: CASSVGGATRGTGELFF. In DNA form, the CDR3 reads TGTGCCAGCAGCGTAGGGGGGGCCACAAGAGGGACCGGGGAGCTGTTTTTT. Based on the CDR3 plus reference TRBV9 and TRBJ2-2, the full variable domain is DSGVTQTPKHLITATGQRVTLRCSPRSGDLSVYWYQQSLDQGLQFLIQYYNGEERAKGNILERFSAQQFPDLHSELNLSSLELGDSALYFCASSVGGATRGTGELFFGEGSRLTVL.